This TCR beta chain originates from a study of blood T cell repertoires in COVID-19. At the level of the study: The United States, Italy and Spain were the sources of the acute and convalescent COVID-19 samples. Sample material is recorded as cDNA or gDNA derived from T cells, B-cell-depleted T cells, or PBMCs.

In the authors' workflow: Nucleated cell number was recorded as an estimate derived from reference gene primer amplification. Generated by immunoSEQ multiplex PCR, the TCRdb table keeps only in-frame clones and is missing some. D and trimming were read from the DNA, whereas the V and J calls and clone size are those reported in that table. The sample gives about 150,000 clones, approximately 90% of which show up once; about 2.4% is in the top ten. The sample holds a few counts of this clone. With V trimmed by 5 bases and J by 1 base, 5 bases remained unmatched. CDR1 and CDR2 (germline): PRHDT, FYEKMQ (reference sequence). This CDR3 has 17 residues.

Sequenced: peripheral blood. The TCR was taken from a woman between 65 and 79 years old with acute or convalescent COVID-19. This chain joins TRBV13 and TRBJ1-6; the match to TRBD1 covers 10 bases. In DNA form, the CDR3 reads TGTGCCAGCAGCCTGAGGACAGGGGGTTCCTATAATTCACCCCTCCACTTT. Translating gives CASSLRTGGSYNSPLHF.